The entry below describes one TCR beta chain. Its cognate antigen has yet to be identified. Base qualities are not recorded, but no much larger clone differs from it by a single base. The data stem from a study of T cell responses to AZD1222 COVID-19 vaccine (TCRdb year 2021). With respect to the entire study: AZD1222 recipients whose second dose came at about 4 weeks and those whose second dose came at about 12 weeks were combined into one group, since spike-specific TCR depth and breadth did not differ between the two schedules. A total of just over 230 trial participants underwent TCR sequencing, of whom about 200 had received two doses of AZD1222 and about 26 had received two doses of the MenACWY control vaccine. Trial participants were enrolled by age into 18-55, 56-69 and 70-plus year subgroups, with 148, 28 and 57 TCR-sequenced participants respectively.

Overall study outcomes, separate from this receptor: The vaccine-associated CD4 TCRs covered the entire spike protein, and the dominant responses fell in regions 160-218 and 743-854. Most participants were white British and females outnumbered males, and the authors suggested that clonal diversity may have been underestimated. After two AZD1222 doses, both the breadth and the depth of spike-specific TCRs were significantly higher than at day 0 and than in MenACWY recipients. No day 14 peak-response samples were available, so repertoires were characterized only after the peak T cell response. Reportedly, close to half of the unique spike-specific TCRs recognized epitopes lying outside the regions that are mutated in the B.1.351 and B.1.1.7 variants. The 56-69-year group was small, and its depth increase did not reach significance, likely because of low power. Conclusions about previously exposed vaccinees are limited, since just 5 to 7 AZD1222 recipients were seropositive for SARS-CoV-2 at baseline.

The CDR3 regions of human TCRbeta chains were analyzed by immunosequencing. Regarding the original processing steps: Repertoire TCRs were checked for matches against a reference library of SARS-CoV-2-specific TCRs that had been generated using the MIRA antigen-specificity platform. Breadth meant the fraction of unique TCRs that were SARS-CoV-2-associated, whereas depth meant the fraction of total T cells that were SARS-CoV-2-associated. Using the MIRA data, each spike-specific TCR was assigned both to the spike region to which the TCR was reactive and to a CD4 or CD8 class. Log10-transformed breadth and depth values were compared by one-way ANOVA with Sidak's multiple comparisons tests. TCRdb stores this immuneACCESS table with in-frame sequences only. Part of the clones is absent; in the studies checked, under half of the shortfall reflects unresolved V genes, and no reason is known for the rest. From that table come the V and J calls and clone size; the DNA was used to work out D and trimming. The table for this sample lists more than 60,000 clones; about 90% of them were counted only once. Of the sample, 15% to 20% is held by the ten largest clones.

The cysteine opens and the phenylalanine closes a CDR3 of 13 amino acids. The read is trimmed to its CDR3 DNA, 39 bases read in frame from base 1. In the germline V gene (reference sequence), CDR1 corresponds to SEHNR and CDR2 to FQNEAQ. V and J are truncated by 3 bases and 1 base respectively, leaving an intervening sequence of 6 bases. Per the publication, the time point label means: baseline before first vaccination. Vaccinee samples were obtained from the UK trials COV001 and COV002, which included a single-blind randomized controlled phase 2/3 trial of AZD1222 (ChAdOx1 nCoV-19) in healthy adults. For TCRbeta chain sequencing, PBMC samples from trial participants were taken at day 0 and at day 28 after the second dose.

This specimen was peripheral blood, taken on day 0 of AZD1222 vaccination. The clonotype originates from an adult in good health. In this chain, TRBV7-9 is recombined with TRBJ1-1, with no reliable assignment of the D segment. The bases read TGTGCCAGCAGCTTCCAGAGGAACACTGAAGCTTTCTTT. The translation is CASSFQRNTEAFF.